This T cell receptor (beta chain) is drawn from a study of Tregs in tolerant kidney transplant recipients (dated by TCRdb to the late 2010s). General notes on the study: Before combined kidney and bone marrow transplantation, this study identified donor-specific regulatory T cells using TCRbeta sequencing and then followed those same cells after transplant. TCRbeta repertoire sequencing was used in a few healthy controls to compare several methods for expanding Tregs specific for an allogeneic donor.

On the study overall, not on this receptor specifically: Because the study included only a small number of patients, the results must be confirmed in larger populations and under other immunosuppression protocols. Biological reproducibility was not directly addressed, though technical replication error appeared minimal. Expanding Tregs with activated donor B cells appeared to identify the most biologically relevant and donor-specific TCRbeta repertoire.

For TCRbeta CDR3 sequencing, genomic DNA from the sorted cells was extracted using the QIAGEN DNeasy Blood and Tissue Kit. High-throughput TCRbeta CDR3 sequencing, including PCR amplification with bias correction and internal controls, was performed commercially through immunoSEQ. On the authors' methods: Unique productive TCRbeta sequences were defined by CDR3 nucleotide sequence when primers matched and otherwise by CDR3 amino acid sequence together with Vbeta and Jbeta genes. Sorting error was corrected by removing sequences shared between sorted populations at a frequency ratio of 2:1 or less, and the remaining shared sequences were assigned to the higher population. Sequences were defined as donor-reactive when expanded at least 5-fold in CFSE-low cells versus unstimulated cells and present at a frequency of at least 0.01% in CFSE-low cells. Repertoire divergence was quantified by Jensen-Shannon divergence calculated from the top 100 TCRbeta sequences ranked by frequency. When a sample had multiple sequencing runs, each run was corrected for sorting error separately and the runs were then pooled. Here the immuneACCESS table is served through TCRdb, limited to in-frame sequences with V and J called. Missing clones are a known gap in these copies; in checked studies unresolved V genes cover under half, and the rest lacks a known reason. The D gene and trimming were derived from the DNA, and the V and J assignments and clone size from that table. The sample table holds around 50,000 clones, of which around four fifths were seen once. The ten most abundant clones make up approximately 4.7% of the sample.

Unstimulated Tregs (CD4+CD25+CD127-), CD4+ non-Tregs (CD4+CD25-), CD4 and CD8 cells were FACS-sorted from thawed PBMCs. Healthy control blood came either as purchased buffy coats or from healthy volunteers. Healthy control blood was processed to PBMCs with a Ficoll density gradient and then cryopreserved, whereas patient PBMCs were collected both before and after transplant. With respect to this clone: The antigen it recognizes is unknown. No much larger clone is present one base from it, and per-base qualities are unavailable.

V lost 5 bases and J lost 6 bases, and the count of bases not matched to a germline gene is 14. The CDR3 measures 17 amino acids from cysteine to phenylalanine. Here the CDR3 DNA is all that survives: 51 bases in frame from base 1. Based on the germline V gene (reference sequence), the CDR1 and CDR2 sequences are LNHNV and YYDKDF. The material sequenced was CD4+ T cells from blood. The TCR originated in a human donor in good health. The chain employs TRBV15 and TRBJ2-4, with 9 bases in between that match TRBD2. The bases read TGTGCCACCAGCTTTAACACCGGCCTAGCGGGGTCAAACATTCAGTACTTC. This codes for CATSFNTGLAGSNIQYF.